These 27 T cell receptor beta chains were sequenced from one sample in a study of shared T cell receptors in the human thymus (dated by TCRdb to about 2021). The library was made by the immunoSEQ multiplex PCR assay. As stored in TCRdb, this immuneACCESS dataset retains in-frame rearrangements with V and J assigned. A fraction of the clones does not appear; measured against another copy, unresolved V genes explain less than half of the discrepancy, and the remainder lacks a known reason. The sample table records hundreds of thousands of clones; approximately 83% of these occur just once. The leading ten clones occupy over 0.008% of the sample. These sequences were also reported in another study, on human thymus T cells.

Sequenced sample: thymocytes. These receptors originate from a girl less than two years old with a congenital heart defect. Donor details come from another sample of the same person, matched by shared clones.

V usage is TRBV4-1 and J usage is TRBJ1-5; possible D gene TRBD1, 5 bases. V gave up 3 bases and J gave up 5 bases, with 14 bases separating them. This CDR3 is 15 amino acids long. Germline values: CDR1 MGHRA, CDR2 YSYEKL. CDR3 sequence reads: CASSHPTAAHQPQHF. DNA of the CDR3: TGCGCCAGCAGCCACCCGACAGCCGCTCATCAGCCCCAGCATTTT.

The rearrangement uses TRBV7-8 and TRBJ2-4; perhaps TRBD1 as D (6 bases). The V end was cut by 1 base, the J end by 3 bases, with 16 bases between. The V gene's germline CDR1 is SGHVS and CDR2 FQNEAQ. This CDR3 is 17 amino acids long. The CDR3 nucleotides read TGTGCCAGCAGCTTAGGAAGGCAGGGGACGTTCAAAAACATTCAGTACTTC. Its translation: CASSLGRQGTFKNIQYF.

A few counts support this clone. The chain is built from TRBV19 and TRBJ1-5, with TRBD1 matching over 10 bases. The V segment lost 7 bases and the J segment 5 bases; nucleotides outside the gene matches: 8. From germline, CDR1 is LNHDA and CDR2 SQIVND (reference sequence). The CDR3 contains 15 residues. The CDR3 nucleotides are TGTGCCAGTACAACCCGGGACAGGGGTGATCAGCCCCAGCATTTT. Residues: CASTTRDRGDQPQHF. Full variable domain (rest looked up from reference TRBV19 and TRBJ1-5): DGGITQSPKYLFRKEGQNVTLSCEQNLNHDAMYWYRQDPGQGLRLIYYSQIVNDFQKGDIAEGYSVSREKKESFPLTVTSAQKNPTAFYLCASTTRDRGDQPQHFGDGTRLSIL.

The chain carries TRBV6-1 and TRBJ2-4; weak D call: TRBD1 (5 bases). Germline CDR1 and CDR2: MNHNS and SASEGT. The V and J ends lost 7 bases and 8 bases respectively, with 21 bases between them. The CDR3 sequence is 15 residues long. CDR3 amino acids: CASKDRLDVVDIQYF. The DNA of the CDR3 is TGTGCCAGCAAAGACAGACTGGACGTCGTGGACATTCAGTACTTC.

CDR3 loop: CASSHLGPPLRDYGYTF. CDR3 in DNA: TGTGCCAGCAGTCATCTTGGTCCACCCCTGCGGGATTATGGCTACACCTTC. The V gene is TRBV5-4, the J gene TRBJ1-2; the D is unclear. V dropped 5 bases and J dropped 5 bases, with 25 bases sitting between them. The CDR3 spans 17 residues. The germline gives CDR1 SGHNT, CDR2 YYREEE (reference sequence).

V usage is TRBV27 and J usage is TRBJ2-7, with D possibly TRBD2 on 6 matching bases. Trimming took 5 bases from V and 3 from J, leaving 17 bases between them. CDR1 is MNHEY, CDR2 SMNVEV, per germline (reference sequence). This CDR3 has 15 residues. CDR3: CASSELGGSNYEQYF. CDR3 sequence (DNA): TGTGCCAGCAGTGAGCTGGGGGGAAGTAACTACGAGCAGTACTTC.

This clone was seen a single time. V gene TRBV4-3 combines with J gene TRBJ1-4, with 8 nucleotides matching TRBD1. The CDR3 runs 19 residues. Germline lookup yields CDR1 LGHNA and CDR2 YSLEER. The V and J ends lost 4 bases and 8 bases, in that order; junction bases with no gene match: 21. CDR3 sequence reads: CASSLTAFFFRGRWEKLFF. In DNA form, the CDR3 reads TGCGCCAGCAGCCTTACAGCCTTTTTCTTCAGGGGGCGTTGGGAAAAACTGTTTTTT.

This chain links TRBV28 with TRBJ2-2; the D gene is possibly TRBD2 (6 bases). Per germline, CDR1 MDHEN and CDR2 SYDVKM. Trimming removed 9 bases from V and 8 bases from J, with 16 bases in between. This CDR3 spans 13 amino acids. CDR3 amino acids: CARGGGWTGELFF. In DNA form, the CDR3 reads TGTGCCAGGGGGGGAGGTTGGACAGGGGAGCTGTTTTTT.

This sequence joins TRBV7-9 and TRBJ1-3; D not resolved. The germline CDR1 and CDR2 sequences are SEHNR and FQNEAQ (reference sequence). Trimming stripped 5 bases from V and 4 bases from J, with 15 bases between. The CDR3 contains 15 residues. The CDR3 spells CASSPRLGSGNTIYF. CDR3 DNA: TGTGCCAGCAGCCCTAGGTTGGGTTCGGGAAACACCATATATTTT. The whole variable domain, remainder taken from reference TRBV7-9 and TRBJ1-3, is DTGVSQNPRHKITKRGQNVTFRCDPISEHNRLYWYRQTLGQGPEFLTYFQNEAQLEKSRLLSDRFSAERPKGSFSTLEIQRTEQGDSAMYLCASSPRLGSGNTIYFGEGSWLTVV.

The chain employs TRBV2 and TRBJ2-3, with 13 bases lining up with TRBD2. The CDR3 totals 17 residues. V shed 6 bases and J 2 bases; nucleotides not matched to a gene: 8. Per germline, CDR1 SNHLY and CDR2 FYNNEI. This chain's CDR3 is CASSEGLAGYHTDTQYF. The CDR3 DNA reads TGTGCCAGCAGCGAGGGACTAGCGGGGTACCACACAGATACGCAGTATTTT.

The chain couples TRBV27 to TRBJ1-6; no clear D. The V end was cut by 0 bases, the J end by 6 bases, with 15 bases between. The CDR3 totals 17 residues. Germline V gives CDR1 MNHEY, CDR2 SMNVEV (reference sequence). The CDR3 sequence: CASSLSYGGISNSPLHF. For the CDR3, the DNA is TGTGCCAGCAGTTTATCGTATGGAGGGATCAGTAATTCACCCCTCCACTTT.

With regard to this clone: Other DNA sequences in this sample translate to the same CDR3. V gene TRBV5-1 combines with J gene TRBJ1-1; TRBD1 agrees at 7 bases. The CDR3 is made up of 14 amino acids. Germline V gene lookup returns CDR1 SGHRS and CDR2 YFSETQ. V shed 2 bases, J shed 0 bases, and the junction held 1 base outside the gene matches. CDR3 amino acids: CASSLDRVNTEAFF. The CDR3 DNA is TGCGCCAGCAGCTTAGACAGGGTGAACACTGAAGCTTTCTTT.

V is TRBV15 and J is TRBJ1-1, with D perhaps matching TRBD1 (5 bases). Looked up from germline, CDR1 is LNHNV and CDR2 is YYDKDF (reference sequence). Trimming shortened V by 5 bases and J by 1 base, and 14 bases separated the two germline ends. This CDR3 has 15 amino acids. This CDR3 is CATSVRDLPNTEAFF. CDR3 sequence (DNA): TGTGCCACCAGCGTCCGGGACTTACCGAACACTGAAGCTTTCTTT.

The V and J genes are TRBV4-1 and TRBJ1-2, with a weak D call TRBD1 (6 bases). V gave up 0 bases and J gave up 7 bases, with 15 bases separating them. CDR1 and CDR2 from the germline V gene are MGHRA and YSYEKL. The CDR3 contains 15 residues. For the CDR3, the DNA is TGCGCCAGCAGCCAAGATGGGGGGGGGCGCGGTGGCTACACCTTC. It specifies CASSQDGGGRGGYTF.

The V and J genes are TRBV7-8 and TRBJ1-2, with D tentatively TRBD1 (6 bases). Germline V gene sequence: CDR1 SGHVS, CDR2 FQNEAQ. This CDR3 has 17 amino acids. V lost 4 bases to trimming and J lost 4 bases, with 22 bases between them. CDR3 in amino acids: CASSSDPTGSSGYGYTF. DNA for the CDR3: TGTGCCAGCAGCTCGGACCCTACAGGGAGTTCGGGCTATGGCTACACCTTC.

The V gene is TRBV7-9, the J gene TRBJ2-7; a possible D gene is TRBD1 (6 bases). The V and J ends lost 5 bases and 7 bases respectively, with 15 bases between them. CDR1 and CDR2 from the germline V gene are SEHNR and FQNEAQ (reference sequence). This CDR3 is 13 amino acids long. The CDR3 loop reads CASSKTGTREQYF. CDR3 bases: TGTGCCAGCAGCAAAACAGGGACGCGAGAGCAGTACTTC.

The gene calls are TRBV5-1 and TRBJ2-3; 7 nucleotides align to TRBD1. This CDR3 has 17 residues. Germline assignment: CDR1 SGHRS and CDR2 YFSETQ. V lost 4 bases to trimming and J lost 4 bases; unmatched junction nucleotides: 15. CDR3 in amino acids: CASSQNPVGQAPDTQYF. The DNA of the CDR3 is TGCGCCAGCAGCCAGAACCCGGTCGGACAGGCTCCAGATACGCAGTATTTT.

The sample holds one count of this clone. The chain combines TRBV11-2 with TRBJ2-3; TRBD2 aligns across 11 bases. The CDR3 extends over 17 amino acids. Germline V gives CDR1 SGHAT, CDR2 FQNNGV. V was pared by 4 bases and J by 2 bases, with 8 bases of the junction left unmatched. The chain's CDR3 is CASSSLLAGDPTDTQYF. The CDR3 bases are TGTGCCAGCAGCTCATTACTAGCGGGGGACCCCACAGATACGCAGTATTTT.

Here the CDR3 reads CASSTDRAKNTEAFF. The CDR3 DNA follows: TGTGCCAGTAGTACGGACAGGGCTAAGAACACTGAAGCTTTCTTT. The chain links TRBV19 to TRBJ1-1; 8 nucleotides match TRBD1. The J segment lost 1 base and the V segment lost 4 bases, leaving 5 bases of the junction unmatched. The CDR3 has 15 amino acids. Germline CDR1 reads LNHDA; CDR2 reads SQIVND (reference sequence).

The rearrangement links TRBV28 to TRBJ2-1, with 7 bases that match TRBD1. In germline, CDR1 is MDHEN, CDR2 SYDVKM. The CDR3 covers 15 residues. V lost 8 bases, J lost 4 bases, and 11 bases stayed unmatched. CDR3 sequence reads: CASQTPGQRYNEQFF. DNA for the CDR3: TGTGCCAGCCAGACTCCGGGACAGCGATACAATGAGCAGTTCTTC.

V and J are TRBV4-1 and TRBJ1-2; TRBD1 aligns across 10 bases. Germline trimming cut 2 bases from V and 8 bases from J; bases unmatched to any gene: 8. The germline CDR1 and CDR2 sequences are MGHRA and YSYEKL. The CDR3 spans 15 residues. CDR3 in amino acids: CASSQPSTGGDGYTF. Written as DNA, the CDR3 is TGCGCCAGCAGCCAACCATCGACAGGGGGCGACGGCTACACCTTC.

V and J are TRBV7-9 and TRBJ2-7, with D unclear. The CDR3 is 14 residues long. The germline V and J ends were trimmed by 0 bases and 2 bases, with 8 bases remaining between them. Germline CDR1 and CDR2: SEHNR and FQNEAQ (reference sequence). The CDR3 loop reads CASSLAAATYEQYF. CDR3 coding DNA: TGTGCCAGCAGCTTAGCGGCTGCAACCTACGAGCAGTACTTC.

The chain joins TRBV29-1 to TRBJ1-1, with 10 bases fitting TRBD1. In germline, CDR1 is SQVTM, CDR2 ANQGSEA. V gave up 7 bases and J gave up 3 bases; unmatched junction bases: 11. The CDR3 runs 15 residues. This CDR3 is CSAVLGQGKDTEAFF. DNA for the CDR3: TGCAGCGCGGTCTTGGGACAGGGGAAAGACACTGAAGCTTTCTTT.

The V and J genes are TRBV7-3 and TRBJ2-5, with 7 bases that match TRBD1. CDR1 and CDR2 from the germline V gene are SGHTA and FQGTGA. The CDR3 loop spans 20 amino acids. The junction had 24 bases not matched to a gene; V was cut back by 5 bases and J by 3 bases. CDR3 in DNA: TGTGCCAGCAGCGCCTTACCTCGTCGGACAGGCCTTTATTGGGAAGAGACCCAGTACTTC. It is translated as CASSALPRRTGLYWEETQYF.

The chain couples TRBV7-2 to TRBJ1-2, with D perhaps TRBD1 (6 bases). V was shortened by 5 bases and J by 1 base, with 8 bases between the two germline ends. Germline values: CDR1 SGHTA, CDR2 FQGNSA. This CDR3 region has 13 residues. The chain's CDR3 is CASSRRGNYGYTF. The CDR3 coding sequence is TGTGCCAGCAGCCGCAGGGGTAACTATGGCTACACCTTC.

In nucleotides, the CDR3 is TGTGCCAGCAGCTTAGCGGGGCAGGGGCTGACCTACGAGCAGTACTTC. Protein product: CASSLAGQGLTYEQYF. This chain connects TRBV7-9 to TRBJ2-7; TRBD1 might be the D (6 bases). The CDR3 covers 16 residues. V was shortened by 0 bases and J by 2 bases, with 14 bases between the two germline ends. Germline values: CDR1 SEHNR, CDR2 FQNEAQ (reference sequence).

The genes are TRBV5-1 and TRBJ1-2; D is perhaps TRBD1 (6 bases). The CDR3 extends over 15 amino acids. V shed 0 bases and J shed 2 bases, with 11 bases lying between them. Germline V gene sequence: CDR1 SGHRS, CDR2 YFSETQ. The CDR3: CASSLDPGTNYGYTF. DNA for the CDR3: TGCGCCAGCAGCTTGGACCCAGGGACAAACTATGGCTACACCTTC. Together with reference TRBV5-1 and TRBJ1-2, the CDR3 gives the full variable domain: KAGVTQTPRYLIKTRGQQVTLSCSPISGHRSVSWYQQTPGQGLQFLFEYFSETQRNKGNFPGRFSGRQFSNSRSEMNVSTLELGDSALYLCASSLDPGTNYGYTFGSGTRLTVV.